This TCR beta chain was found in a study of human T cells and chemical hapten exposure. Findings and caveats of the study: PT1 expanded TCR numbers rose with patch test score. Significantly more large CDR3 similarity clusters were formed by expanded TCRs than by controls.

V shed 6 bases, J shed 5 bases, and the junction held 16 bases outside the gene matches. Germline V gene data show CDR1 as LNHDA and CDR2 as SQIVND (reference sequence). This CDR3 contains 16 residues. Time point specified: patch test 1, 2 weeks after DPC sensitization. The treatment: therapeutic diphenylcyclopropenone sensitization with weekly scalp DPC. A word on this clonotype: The target antigen is unknown.

The library attached unique molecular identifiers to individual cDNA molecules. TCRdb analysed the RACE reads with MiXCR anew, one entry per CDR3 protein. The sample records around 71,000 distinct CDR3 sequences, 9.8% being singletons. The sequenced sample was whole blood, obtained in connection with sensitization to the hapten diphenylcyclopropenone (DPC). This rearrangement joins TRBV19 to TRBJ2-7; 7 nucleotides agree with TRBD2. This receptor was obtained from a woman aged 40 to 50 with alopecia areata. Some clones in this sample may be carry-over from other donors' samples. The CDR3 nucleotides are TGTGCCAGTAGGGATCACGAAGCAACTAGCGACCACGAGCAGTACTTC. Protein product: CASRDHEATSDHEQYF.